One sample yielded the 17 T cell receptor beta chains listed below, sequenced in a study of molecular identifiers for immune sequencing clone quantification. Each CDR3 protein is one row after TCRdb ran MiXCR on the PCR reads. The sample carries about 97,000 distinct CDR3 sequences, around 37% recorded once. The sequenced sample consisted of naive CD8+ T cells from blood, with Jurkat cell RNA spiked in. The subset was: FACS-sorted CD8+CD4-CCR7+CD45RA+ naive T cells. The receptor set was obtained from a human donor in good health. Some libraries in this study had Jurkat cell RNA spiked in.

A remark on this clonotype: A much larger clone differs by one base, so this may be a read error. The chain employs TRBV21-1 and TRBJ2-3. TRBV21-1 corresponds to a pseudogene. This CDR3 has 13 amino acids. CDR3 residues: CASSERGGSTQYF. CDR3 coding DNA: TGTGCCAGCAGCGAACGCGGGGGCAGTACGCAGTATTTT.

The table lists this clonotype with a few counts. This chain links TRBV2 with TRBJ2-7; perhaps TRBD2 as D (6 bases). The V end was cut by 9 bases, the J end by 6 bases, with 9 bases between. This CDR3 comprises 10 residues. The germline gives CDR1 SNHLY, CDR2 FYNNEI. CDR3 nucleotide sequence: TGTGCCAGGGGGGGTACCGAGCAGTACTTC. This codes for CARGGTEQYF.

This clonotype was seen more than once but under ten times. This chain connects TRBV20-1 to TRBJ2-7; D possibly corresponds to TRBD2 (6 bases). Deletions cut 6 bases from V and 0 bases from J, with 12 bases between. Per germline, CDR1 DFQATT and CDR2 SNEGSKA (reference sequence). The CDR3 extends over 13 amino acids. The CDR3 is CSAPGRGSYEQYF. The CDR3, as DNA: TGCAGTGCCCCGGGGCGGGGCTCCTACGAGCAGTACTTC.

Note on this clonotype: A read error may explain this, as a much larger clone is one base away. The chain joins TRBV4-1 to TRBJ1-1; D remains unclear. The germline V gene encodes CDR1 MGHRA and CDR2 YSYEKL. This CDR3 is 13 amino acids long. Trimming took off 4 bases at V and 4 bases at J, with 10 bases between the two ends. DNA for the CDR3: TGCGCCAGCAGCCGAGCTTCGGCCACTGAAGCTTTCTTT. It translates to CASSRASATEAFF.

This chain uses TRBV27 with TRBJ1-1; possibly TRBD1 for D (6 bases). V was clipped by 5 bases and J by 0 bases, with 10 bases between them. Per the germline V gene, CDR1 is MNHEY and CDR2 is SMNVEV (reference sequence). There are 14 residues in the CDR3. The CDR3 bases are TGTGCCAGCAGTAGGGGGGGGTTGAACACTGAAGCTTTCTTT. Amino acids: CASSRGGLNTEAFF.

This chain connects TRBV20-1 to TRBJ1-1; the D gene is possibly TRBD1 (6 bases). Between the trimmed V and J ends, which lost 5 bases and 1 base, there was a span of 17 bases. This CDR3 has 15 residues. Germline V gene lookup returns CDR1 DFQATT and CDR2 SNEGSKA (reference sequence). CDR3 sequence: CSAGTLMTGNTEAFF. The CDR3 DNA reads TGCAGTGCTGGAACCTTAATGACAGGGAACACTGAAGCTTTCTTT.

V usage is TRBV28 and J usage is TRBJ2-7; a weak D match, TRBD1 (5 bases). The V gene lost 1 base and the J gene lost 5 bases, with 21 bases spanning the gap. CDR3 size: 17 residues. In germline, CDR1 is MDHEN, CDR2 SYDVKM. CDR3 in amino acids: CASSLLRTDSLRDEQYF. CDR3 bases: TGTGCCAGCAGTTTATTGCGGACCGACAGCCTCCGGGACGAGCAGTACTTC.

A few counts support this clonotype. The chain joins TRBV4-1 to TRBJ1-2, with D perhaps TRBD1 (5 bases). The V end was cut by 0 bases, the J end by 4 bases, with 12 bases between. Germline loops: CDR1 MGHRA, CDR2 YSYEKL. This CDR3 is built from 15 residues. CDR3 residues: CASSQETRASYGYTF. In nucleotides, the CDR3 is TGCGCCAGCAGCCAAGAGACCAGGGCGAGCTATGGCTACACCTTC.

Regarding this clonotype: A much larger clone lies a single base off, so this may be a read error. V is TRBV23-1 and J is TRBJ2-3, with TRBD1 matching 10 bases. TRBV23-1 is assigned to the ORF class and has an uncertain function. Trimming at V came to 4 bases and at J to 8 bases, leaving 6 bases not matched to a gene. The CDR3 consists of 14 residues. The CDR3 protein is CASSLRDRGGTQYF. Here the CDR3 DNA reads TGCGCCAGCAGTCTACGGGACAGGGGCGGTACGCAGTATTTT.

A word on this clonotype: One end of the junction is discordant with germline, which a read error may explain. The chain uses TRBV28 and TRBJ2-3; D call uncertain. Germline CDR1 reads MDHEN; CDR2 reads SYDVKM. This CDR3 is built from 14 residues. CDR3 nucleotide sequence: TGTGCCTGCAGTTTTTCCGGGAGCACAGATACGCAGTATTTT. Translating it yields CACSFSGSTDTQYF.

On this clonotype itself: A much larger clone sits a single nucleotide away, making a read error possible. In this CDR3 the conserved last residue, phenylalanine or tryptophan, is missing, so a read error is likely. This chain joins TRBV28 and TRBJ2-2; a possible D gene is TRBD1 (5 bases). CDR3 size: 16 residues. Germline lookup yields CDR1 MDHEN and CDR2 SYDVKM. The ends were cut back, 6 bases at V and 2 bases at J, with 16 bases in the middle. In nucleotides, the CDR3 is TGTGCCAGCAGCCCTCCGACAGTATCCAACACCGGGGAGCTGTTTTTA. As protein: CASSPPTVSNTGELFL.

About this clonotype: A much larger clone differs from this one at a single base, so this may be a read error. The rearrangement joins TRBV28 to TRBJ2-7; D not resolved. The V end lost 5 bases, the J end lost 7 bases, and 6 bases lay between the germline ends. CDR3 size: 10 residues. Germline lookup yields CDR1 MDHEN and CDR2 SYDVKM. CDR3 sequence: CASSVGEQYF. CDR3 nucleotides: TGTGCCAGCAGTGTCGGAGAGCAGTACTTC. The full variable domain, its missing parts supplied by reference TRBV28 and TRBJ2-7, is DVKVTQSSRYLVKRTGEKVFLECVQDMDHENMFWYRQDPGLGLRLIYFSYDVKMKEKGDIPEGYSVSREKKERFSLILESASTNQTSMYLCASSVGEQYFGPGTRLTVT.

This rearrangement joins TRBV20-1 to TRBJ2-7; 14 bases line up with TRBD2. This CDR3 is 15 amino acids long. V shed 3 bases, J shed 3 bases, and the junction held 4 bases outside the gene matches. Germline V gene lookup returns CDR1 DFQATT and CDR2 SNEGSKA (reference sequence). In DNA form, the CDR3 reads TGCAGTGCTAGGGGACTAGCGGGAGCCGTCTACGAGCAGTACTTC. This encodes CSARGLAGAVYEQYF.

This clonotype was picked up a small number of times. CDR3 DNA: TGCAGCGTTGTTGGCGGGAGAAGGGGCAATGAGCAGTTCTTC. This translates into CSVVGGRRGNEQFF. The gene calls are TRBV29-1 and TRBJ2-1; TRBD2 matches 7 bases. The CDR3 loop spans 14 amino acids. Trimming removed 4 bases from V and 6 bases from J; junction bases left unmatched: 9. Germline lookup yields CDR1 SQVTM and CDR2 ANQGSEA.

The J gene is TRBJ2-5, the V gene TRBV19; 11 positions agree with TRBD1. The V gene end was trimmed by 4 bases and the J gene end by 7 bases; junction bases not matched to a gene: 2. CDR3 size: 13 residues. Germline V gives CDR1 LNHDA, CDR2 SQIVND (reference sequence). The CDR3 DNA reads TGTGCCAGTAGTACTGGGACAGGGGGGACCCAGTACTTC. It translates to CASSTGTGGTQYF.

Regarding this clonotype: A much larger clone differs by one base, so this may be a read error. This sequence joins TRBV2 and TRBJ2-6; 10 nucleotides match TRBD1. Germline V lookup: CDR1 SNHLY, CDR2 FYNNEI. The CDR3 consists of 15 residues. V lost 10 bases and J lost 0; bases outside the gene matches: 3. Here the CDR3 reads CANWDRGSGANVLTF. CDR3 coding DNA: TGTGCCAACTGGGACAGGGGCTCTGGGGCCAACGTCCTGACTTTC.

This clonotype was counted at least ten times. The chain recombines TRBV28 with TRBJ2-7, with D perhaps matching TRBD2 (6 bases). CDR1 is MDHEN and CDR2 is SYDVKM in the germline V gene. V lost 4 bases, J lost 1 base, and 11 bases lay in between. The CDR3 consists of 14 residues. The chain's CDR3 is CASSSGTLSYEQYF. The CDR3 DNA reads TGTGCCAGCAGTTCCGGGACTTTATCCTACGAGCAGTACTTC.